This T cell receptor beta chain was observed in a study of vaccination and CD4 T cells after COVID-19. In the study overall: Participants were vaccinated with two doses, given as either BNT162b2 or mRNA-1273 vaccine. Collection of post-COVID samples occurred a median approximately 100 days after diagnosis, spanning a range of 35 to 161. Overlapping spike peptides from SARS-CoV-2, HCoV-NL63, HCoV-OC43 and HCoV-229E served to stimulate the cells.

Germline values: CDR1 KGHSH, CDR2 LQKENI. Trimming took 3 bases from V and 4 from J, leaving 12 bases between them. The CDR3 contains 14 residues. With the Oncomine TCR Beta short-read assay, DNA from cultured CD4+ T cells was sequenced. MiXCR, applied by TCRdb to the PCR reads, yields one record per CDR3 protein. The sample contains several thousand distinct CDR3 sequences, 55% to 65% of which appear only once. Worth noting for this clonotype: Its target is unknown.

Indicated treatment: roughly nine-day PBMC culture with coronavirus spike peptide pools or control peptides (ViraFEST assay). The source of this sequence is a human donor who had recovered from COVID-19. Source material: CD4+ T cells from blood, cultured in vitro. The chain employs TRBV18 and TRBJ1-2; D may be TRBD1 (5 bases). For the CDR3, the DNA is TGTGCCAGCTCACCCACCAGGGACGTCTATGGCTACACCTTC. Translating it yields CASSPTRDVYGYTF.